These 3 T cell receptor beta chains originate from one sample sequenced in a study of CD4 T cells in relation to SARS-CoV-2 and coronaviruses. Clones were read by immunoSEQ multiplex PCR, and TCRdb kept only the in-frame ones, dropping some. The sample contains some 60,000 clones, roughly 94% of which appear only once. The sample consisted of naive CD4+ T cells from PBMCs. Subset: naive CD4+ T cells isolated by negative enrichment. The receptors shown here come from an adult with COVID-19.

The chain carries TRBV30 and TRBJ2-3, with 10 bases that match TRBD2. The CDR3 is 18 amino acids. Germline V gene data show CDR1 as GTSNPN and CDR2 as SVGIG (reference sequence). V shed 0 bases and J 1 base; nucleotides not matched to a gene: 10. CDR3 in amino acids: CAWSVVTSGKRGTDTQYF. CDR3 DNA sequence: TGTGCCTGGAGTGTTGTAACTAGCGGGAAAAGGGGCACAGATACGCAGTATTTT.

This clone was seen only a few times. Here the CDR3 reads CATALSSYEQYF. CDR3 nucleotide sequence: TGTGCCACCGCTCTGAGCTCCTACGAGCAGTACTTC. This rearrangement joins TRBV2 to TRBJ2-7; D not certain. Germline assignment: CDR1 SNHLY and CDR2 FYNNEI. CDR3 size: 12 residues. V was pared by 10 bases and J by 0 bases, with 10 bases between.

The chain joins TRBV7-9 to TRBJ2-5, with a weak D call TRBD1 (6 bases). The CDR3 covers 14 residues. Between the trimmed V and J ends, which lost 0 bases and 4 bases, there was a span of 9 bases. Per the germline V gene, CDR1 is SEHNR and CDR2 is FQNEAQ (reference sequence). CDR3 region: CASSLATGGETQYF. CDR3 nucleotides: TGTGCCAGCAGCTTAGCGACAGGTGGAGAGACCCAGTACTTC.